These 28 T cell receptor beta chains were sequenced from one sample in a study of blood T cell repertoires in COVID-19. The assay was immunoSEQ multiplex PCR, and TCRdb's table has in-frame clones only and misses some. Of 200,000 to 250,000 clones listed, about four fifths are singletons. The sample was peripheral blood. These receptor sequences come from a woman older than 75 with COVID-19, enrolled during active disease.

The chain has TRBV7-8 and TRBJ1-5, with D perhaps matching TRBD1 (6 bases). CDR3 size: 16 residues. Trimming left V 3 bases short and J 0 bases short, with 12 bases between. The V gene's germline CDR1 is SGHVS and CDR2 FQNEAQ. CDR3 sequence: CASSLGGANSNQPQHF. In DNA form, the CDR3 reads TGTGCCAGCAGCTTGGGGGGGGCGAATAGCAATCAGCCCCAGCATTTT.

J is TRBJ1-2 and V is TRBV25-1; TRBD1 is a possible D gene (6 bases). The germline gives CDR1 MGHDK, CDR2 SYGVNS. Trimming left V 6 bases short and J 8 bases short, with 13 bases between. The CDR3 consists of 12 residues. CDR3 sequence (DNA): TGTGCCAGCAGCAGGACGGGGGGCGGCTACACCTTC. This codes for CASSRTGGGYTF.

CDR3 region: CASSPSYSGGSYEQYF. The CDR3 region has the DNA TGTGCCAGCAGCCCCTCCTATAGCGGGGGATCCTACGAGCAGTACTTC. This rearrangement joins TRBV3-1 (or the pseudogene TRBV3-2) to TRBJ2-7; 9 nucleotides agree with TRBD2. Unmatched junction bases numbered 8, after V lost 4 bases and J lost 1 base. The germline V gene has CDR1 LGHDT and CDR2 YNNKEL (reference sequence). The CDR3 totals 16 residues.

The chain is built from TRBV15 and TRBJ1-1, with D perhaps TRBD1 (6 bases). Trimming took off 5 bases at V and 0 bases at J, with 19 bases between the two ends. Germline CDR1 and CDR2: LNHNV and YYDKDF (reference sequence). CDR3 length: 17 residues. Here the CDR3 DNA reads TGTGCCACCAGCGGCAGGGGTAAGGGCATTTTGAACACTGAAGCTTTCTTT. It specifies CATSGRGKGILNTEAFF.

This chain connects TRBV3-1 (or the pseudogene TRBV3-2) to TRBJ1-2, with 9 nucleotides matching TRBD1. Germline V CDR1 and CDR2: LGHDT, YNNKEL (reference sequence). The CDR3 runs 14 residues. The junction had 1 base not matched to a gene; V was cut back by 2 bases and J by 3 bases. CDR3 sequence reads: CASSQRTGDYGYTF. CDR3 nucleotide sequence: TGTGCCAGCAGCCAAAGGACAGGGGACTATGGCTACACCTTC.

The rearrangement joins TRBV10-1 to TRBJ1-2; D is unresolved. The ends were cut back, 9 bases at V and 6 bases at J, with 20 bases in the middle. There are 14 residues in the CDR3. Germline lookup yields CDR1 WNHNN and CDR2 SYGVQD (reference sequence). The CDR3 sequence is CARRGSGILHGYTF. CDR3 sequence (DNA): TGCGCCAGGCGAGGGAGTGGAATACTTCATGGCTACACCTTC.

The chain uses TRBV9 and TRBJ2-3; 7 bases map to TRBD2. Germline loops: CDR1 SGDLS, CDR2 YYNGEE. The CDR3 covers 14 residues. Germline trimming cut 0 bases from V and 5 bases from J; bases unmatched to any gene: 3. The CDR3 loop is CASSVVSGGDTQYF. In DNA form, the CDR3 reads TGTGCCAGCAGCGTAGTTTCGGGGGGAGATACGCAGTATTTT.

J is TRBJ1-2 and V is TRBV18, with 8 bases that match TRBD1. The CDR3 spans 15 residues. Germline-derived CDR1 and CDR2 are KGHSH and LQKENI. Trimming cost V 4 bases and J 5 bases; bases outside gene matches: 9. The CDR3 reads CASSLQGASVYGYTF. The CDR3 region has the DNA TGTGCCAGCTCACTTCAGGGGGCGTCTGTTTATGGCTACACCTTC.

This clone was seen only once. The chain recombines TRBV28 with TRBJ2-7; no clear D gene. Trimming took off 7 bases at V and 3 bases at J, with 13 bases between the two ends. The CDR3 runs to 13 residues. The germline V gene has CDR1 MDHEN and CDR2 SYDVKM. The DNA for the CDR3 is TGTGCCAGCACCGTTGGAAGCGACTACGAGCAGTACTTC. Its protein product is CASTVGSDYEQYF.

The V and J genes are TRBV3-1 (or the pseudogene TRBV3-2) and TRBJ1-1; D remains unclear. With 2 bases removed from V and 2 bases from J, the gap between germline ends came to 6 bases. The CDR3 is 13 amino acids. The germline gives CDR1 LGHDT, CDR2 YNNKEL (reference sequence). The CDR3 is CASSQSLNTEAFF. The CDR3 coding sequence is TGTGCCAGCAGCCAATCCTTAAACACTGAAGCTTTCTTT.

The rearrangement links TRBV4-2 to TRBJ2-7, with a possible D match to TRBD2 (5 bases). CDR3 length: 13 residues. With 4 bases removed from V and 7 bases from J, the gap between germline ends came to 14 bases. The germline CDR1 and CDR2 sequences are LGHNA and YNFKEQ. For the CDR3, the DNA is TGTGCCAGCAGCCTTCAGCCGGGAAGTGAGCAGTACTTC. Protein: CASSLQPGSEQYF.

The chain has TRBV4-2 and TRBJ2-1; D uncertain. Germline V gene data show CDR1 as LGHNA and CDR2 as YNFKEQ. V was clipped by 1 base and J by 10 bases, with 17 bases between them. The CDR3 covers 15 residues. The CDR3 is CASSQVVLTTHEQFF. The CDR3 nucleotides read TGTGCCAGCAGCCAAGTGGTGTTAACTACTCACGAGCAGTTCTTC.

The CDR3 sequence is CASSSGTGNYGYTF. CDR3 bases: TGTGCCAGCAGCTCTGGGACAGGGAACTATGGCTACACCTTC. The J gene is TRBJ1-2, the V gene TRBV7-3, with 9 bases that match TRBD1. With V trimmed by 4 bases and J by 2 bases, 2 bases remained unmatched. The CDR3 has 14 amino acids. Germline-derived CDR1 and CDR2 are SGHTA and FQGTGA.

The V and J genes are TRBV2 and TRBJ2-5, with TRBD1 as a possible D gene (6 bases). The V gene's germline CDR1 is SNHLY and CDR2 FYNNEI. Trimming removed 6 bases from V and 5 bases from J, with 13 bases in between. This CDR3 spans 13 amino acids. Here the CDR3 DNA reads TGTGCCAGCAGGGACAGTCCCGTGGAGACCCAGTACTTC. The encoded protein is CASRDSPVETQYF.

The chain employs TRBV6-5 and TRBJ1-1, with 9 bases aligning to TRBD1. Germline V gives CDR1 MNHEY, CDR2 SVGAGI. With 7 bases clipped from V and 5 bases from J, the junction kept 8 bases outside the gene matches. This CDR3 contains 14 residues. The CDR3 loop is CASIPGTGRTEAFF. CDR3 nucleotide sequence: TGTGCCAGCATCCCCGGGACAGGGCGAACTGAAGCTTTCTTT.

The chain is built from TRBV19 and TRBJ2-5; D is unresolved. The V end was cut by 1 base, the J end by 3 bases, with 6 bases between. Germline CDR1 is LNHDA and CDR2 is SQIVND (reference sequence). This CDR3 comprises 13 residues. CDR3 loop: CASSIGREETQYF. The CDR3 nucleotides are TGTGCCAGTAGTATAGGCCGGGAAGAGACCCAGTACTTC.

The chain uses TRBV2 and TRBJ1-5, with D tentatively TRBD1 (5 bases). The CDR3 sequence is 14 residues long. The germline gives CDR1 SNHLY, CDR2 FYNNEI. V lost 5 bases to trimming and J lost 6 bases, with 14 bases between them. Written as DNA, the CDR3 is TGTGCCAGCAGTTGGGGGGAATCAGGTCAGCCCCAGCATTTT. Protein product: CASSWGESGQPQHF.

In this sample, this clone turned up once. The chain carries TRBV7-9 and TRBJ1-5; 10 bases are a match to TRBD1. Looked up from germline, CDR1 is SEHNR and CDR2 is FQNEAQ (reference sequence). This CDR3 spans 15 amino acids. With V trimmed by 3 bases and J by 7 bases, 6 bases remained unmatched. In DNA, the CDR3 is TGTGCCAGCAGCTTTGGGACAGGGGACGACCAGCCCCAGCATTTT. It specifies CASSFGTGDDQPQHF.

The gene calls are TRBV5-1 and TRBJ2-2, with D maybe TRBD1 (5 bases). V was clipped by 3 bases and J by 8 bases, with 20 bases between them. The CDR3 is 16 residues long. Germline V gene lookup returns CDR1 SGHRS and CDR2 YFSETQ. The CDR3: CASSSPNRLLGGELFF. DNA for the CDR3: TGCGCCAGCAGCTCCCCAAACAGGCTACTTGGGGGGGAGCTGTTTTTT.

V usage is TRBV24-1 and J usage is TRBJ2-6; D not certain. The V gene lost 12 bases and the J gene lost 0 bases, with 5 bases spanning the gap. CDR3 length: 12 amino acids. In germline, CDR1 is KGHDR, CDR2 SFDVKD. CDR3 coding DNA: TGTGCCTCCTCCTCTGGGGCCAACGTCCTGACTTTC. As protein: CASSSGANVLTF.

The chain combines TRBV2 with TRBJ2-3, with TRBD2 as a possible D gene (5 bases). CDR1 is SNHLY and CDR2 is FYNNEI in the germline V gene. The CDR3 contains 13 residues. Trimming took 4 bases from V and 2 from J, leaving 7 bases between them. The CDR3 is CASSGSATDTQYF. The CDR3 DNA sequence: TGTGCCAGCAGTGGTAGCGCCACAGATACGCAGTATTTT.

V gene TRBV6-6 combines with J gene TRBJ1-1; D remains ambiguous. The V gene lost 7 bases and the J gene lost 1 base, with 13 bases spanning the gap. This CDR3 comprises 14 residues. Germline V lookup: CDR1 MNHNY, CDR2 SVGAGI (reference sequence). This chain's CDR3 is CASTHGEGNTEAFF. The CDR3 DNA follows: TGTGCCAGCACTCACGGGGAGGGGAACACTGAAGCTTTCTTT.

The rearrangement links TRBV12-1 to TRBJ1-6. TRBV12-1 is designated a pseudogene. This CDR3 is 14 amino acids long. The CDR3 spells CASSFPVGERNLHF. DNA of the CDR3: TGTGCCAGCAGCTTTCCCGTAGGCGAGCGAAACCTCCACTTT.

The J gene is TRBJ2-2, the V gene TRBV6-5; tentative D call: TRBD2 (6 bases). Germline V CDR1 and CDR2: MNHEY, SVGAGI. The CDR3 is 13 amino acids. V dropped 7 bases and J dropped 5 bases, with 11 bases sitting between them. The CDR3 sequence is CASITGTTGELFF. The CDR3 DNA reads TGTGCCAGCATAACCGGGACTACCGGGGAGCTGTTTTTT.

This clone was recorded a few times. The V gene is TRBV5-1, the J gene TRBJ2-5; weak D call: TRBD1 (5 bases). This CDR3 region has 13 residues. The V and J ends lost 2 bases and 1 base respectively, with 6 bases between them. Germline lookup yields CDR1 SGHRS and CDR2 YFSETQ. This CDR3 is CASSFRVQETQYF. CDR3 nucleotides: TGCGCCAGCAGCTTCAGGGTCCAAGAGACCCAGTACTTC.

The chain's CDR3 is CASSESTSGIGEQFF. CDR3 DNA: TGTGCCAGCAGTGAATCGACTAGCGGGATAGGTGAGCAGTTCTTC. The chain joins TRBV6-1 to TRBJ2-1; TRBD2 aligns across 11 bases. Germline values: CDR1 MNHNS, CDR2 SASEGT. The CDR3 consists of 15 residues. V lost 2 bases to trimming and J lost 9 bases; unmatched junction nucleotides: 6.

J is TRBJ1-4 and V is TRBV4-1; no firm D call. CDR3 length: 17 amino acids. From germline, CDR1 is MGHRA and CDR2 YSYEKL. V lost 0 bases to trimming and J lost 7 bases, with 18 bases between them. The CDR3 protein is CASSQDQLSGDREKLFF. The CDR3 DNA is TGCGCCAGCAGCCAAGATCAGCTTTCAGGTGATCGTGAAAAACTGTTTTTT.

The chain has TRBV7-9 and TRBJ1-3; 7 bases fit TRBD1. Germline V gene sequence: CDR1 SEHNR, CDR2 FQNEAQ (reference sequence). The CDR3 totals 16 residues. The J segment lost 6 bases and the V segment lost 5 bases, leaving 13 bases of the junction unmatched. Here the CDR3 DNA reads TGTGCCAGCAGCCCCAACTACCGGACAGGCAAAAACACCATATATTTT. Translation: CASSPNYRTGKNTIYF.